This TCR beta chain appears in the sequencing data of a study of blood T cell repertoires in COVID-19. Overall study: The United States, Italy and Spain supplied acute and convalescent COVID-19 samples. The analysed material was cDNA or gDNA that came from T cells, B-cell-depleted T cells, or PBMCs.

Trimming cost V 1 base and J 1 base, with 6 bases left between them. This CDR3 has 15 residues. Germline values: CDR1 KGHDR, CDR2 SFDVKD. Sequenced by immunoSEQ multiplex PCR; TCRdb stores in-frame clones only, minus some. The sample has approximately 80,000 clones; more than 70% are singletons. This clonotype was obtained from a man in his fifties or sixties with active COVID-19. The sequenced sample consisted of peripheral blood. V is TRBV24-1 and J is TRBJ2-2, with a weak D call TRBD2 (5 bases). The CDR3 DNA sequence: TGTGCCACCAGTGATTTACGGGGGAACACCGGGGAGCTGTTTTTT. As protein: CATSDLRGNTGELFF.